Listed below are T cell receptor beta chains from one sample, sequenced in a study of human T cells and chemical hapten exposure. A single record per CDR3 protein comes from TCRdb applying MiXCR to the RACE reads. The table has just under 350,000 distinct CDR3 sequences, 6% to 8.5% seen once; the top ten hold 8.4%. The source material was whole blood, sampled in connection with sensitization to the hapten diphenylcyclopropenone (DPC). These receptors all stem from a young woman with alopecia areata. Some clones in this sample may be carry-over from other donors' samples. Both conserved end residues are part of each CDR3. The order of the fields is V gene, D gene, clone size, J gene, CDR3 protein, CDR3 DNA. D genes are given only for firm matches. The size field is filled for only some rows; it gives once, few, many or a size class.

v_call: TRBV28; d_call: TRBD2; clone_size: few; j_call: TRBJ2-4; cdr3_aa: CASSLWSGQGGSLAKNIQYF; cdr3_nt: TGTGCCAGCAGTTTGTGGTCGGGGCAGGGAGGGTCACTAGCCAAAAACATTCAGTACTTC
v_call: TRBV5-1; d_call: TRBD2; clone_size: few; j_call: TRBJ2-5; cdr3_aa: CASSATSGAQETQYF; cdr3_nt: TGCGCCAGCAGCGCTACTAGCGGGGCCCAAGAGACCCAGTACTTC
v_call: TRBV6-2/TRBV6-3; d_call: TRBD1; clone_size: -; j_call: TRBJ1-1; cdr3_aa: CASRRGQVFTEAFF; cdr3_nt: TGTGCCAGCAGACGGGGACAGGTGTTCACTGAAGCTTTCTTT
v_call: TRBV20-1; d_call: TRBD2; clone_size: few; j_call: TRBJ2-1; cdr3_aa: CSARGTSGYNEQFF; cdr3_nt: TGCAGTGCTAGAGGGACTAGCGGATACAATGAGCAGTTCTTC
v_call: TRBV10-3; d_call: -; clone_size: many; j_call: TRBJ2-1; cdr3_aa: CATQMDSLGNEQFF; cdr3_nt: TGTGCCACCCAGATGGACTCCCTGGGGAATGAGCAGTTCTTC
v_call: TRBV6-6; d_call: -; clone_size: -; j_call: TRBJ1-4; cdr3_aa: CASSYDREKLFF; cdr3_nt: TGTGCCAGCAGTTACGACCGTGAAAAACTGTTTTTT
v_call: TRBV5-1; d_call: -; clone_size: few; j_call: TRBJ2-1; cdr3_aa: CASSMRTGYNEQFF; cdr3_nt: TGCGCCAGCAGCATGCGGACGGGATACAATGAGCAGTTCTTC
v_call: TRBV12-3/TRBV12-4; d_call: -; clone_size: many; j_call: TRBJ2-3; cdr3_aa: CASSFGLRDTQYF; cdr3_nt: TGTGCCAGCAGTTTTGGGTTAAGAGATACGCAGTATTTT
v_call: TRBV13; d_call: -; clone_size: many; j_call: TRBJ2-3; cdr3_aa: CASSRTAPDTQYF; cdr3_nt: TGTGCCAGCAGCCGGACAGCCCCAGATACGCAGTATTTT
v_call: TRBV25-1; d_call: -; clone_size: many; j_call: TRBJ2-1; cdr3_aa: CASSGSGQSSYNEQFF; cdr3_nt: TGTGCCAGCAGTGGATCGGGGCAAAGCTCCTACAATGAGCAGTTCTTC
v_call: TRBV19; d_call: -; clone_size: many; j_call: TRBJ1-5; cdr3_aa: CASSPRAGKGNQPQHF; cdr3_nt: TGTGCCAGTAGTCCAAGGGCAGGTAAAGGCAATCAGCCCCAGCATTTT
v_call: TRBV7-6; d_call: -; clone_size: -; j_call: TRBJ1-6; cdr3_aa: CASSLGLKDNPSPLHF; cdr3_nt: TGTGCCAGCAGCTTAGGGTTAAAGGACAATCCTTCACCCCTCCACTTT
v_call: TRBV7-9; d_call: TRBD2; clone_size: -; j_call: TRBJ2-7; cdr3_aa: CASSLVRGGAHEQYF; cdr3_nt: TGTGCCAGCAGCTTAGTTCGCGGGGGGGCCCACGAGCAGTACTTC
v_call: TRBV6-5; d_call: -; clone_size: -; j_call: TRBJ1-3; cdr3_aa: CASSYIWGSQKLGNTIYF; cdr3_nt: TGTGCCAGCAGTTATATTTGGGGCAGCCAAAAGCTTGGAAACACCATATATTTT
v_call: TRBV6-5; d_call: TRBD1; clone_size: many; j_call: TRBJ2-1; cdr3_aa: CASSLMTGGGNEQFF; cdr3_nt: TGTGCCAGCAGCCTTATGACAGGGGGGGGCAATGAGCAGTTCTTC
v_call: TRBV6-6; d_call: TRBD2; clone_size: few; j_call: TRBJ2-3; cdr3_aa: CASSYLSGGVTDTQYF; cdr3_nt: TGTGCCAGCAGTTACCTTAGCGGGGGTGTCACAGATACGCAGTATTTT
v_call: TRBV20-1; d_call: TRBD1; clone_size: many; j_call: TRBJ2-2; cdr3_aa: CSARTHTGAPGELFF; cdr3_nt: TGCAGTGCTAGAACCCATACAGGGGCCCCCGGGGAGCTGTTTTTT
v_call: TRBV5-5; d_call: -; clone_size: once; j_call: TRBJ2-5; cdr3_aa: CASSLALIQYF; cdr3_nt: TGTGCCAGCAGCTTGGCCCTGATCCAGTACTTC
v_call: TRBV6-2/TRBV6-3; d_call: -; clone_size: many; j_call: TRBJ1-5; cdr3_aa: CASQDRTNQPQHF; cdr3_nt: TGTGCCAGCCAAGACAGGACCAATCAGCCCCAGCATTTT
v_call: TRBV6-5; d_call: -; clone_size: few; j_call: TRBJ1-1; cdr3_aa: CASLPGLNTEAFF; cdr3_nt: TGTGCCAGCCTGCCGGGGCTGAACACTGAAGCTTTCTTT
v_call: TRBV5-4; d_call: TRBD1; clone_size: few; j_call: TRBJ1-6; cdr3_aa: CASTVGQDSYNSPLHF; cdr3_nt: TGTGCCAGCACAGTGGGACAGGACTCCTATAATTCACCCCTCCACTTT
v_call: TRBV5-6; d_call: -; clone_size: many; j_call: TRBJ1-4; cdr3_aa: CASSFSIADKLFF; cdr3_nt: TGTGCCAGCAGCTTCTCTATTGCGGATAAACTGTTTTTT
v_call: TRBV6-2/TRBV6-3; d_call: -; clone_size: few; j_call: TRBJ2-6; cdr3_aa: CASSSRGPLSGANVLTF; cdr3_nt: TGTGCCAGCAGTTCCAGGGGTCCCCTCTCTGGGGCCAACGTCCTGACTTTC
v_call: TRBV4-3; d_call: -; clone_size: -; j_call: TRBJ2-6; cdr3_aa: CASSQAGASSSGANVLTF; cdr3_nt: TGCGCCAGCAGCCAAGCAGGGGCTTCGAGCTCTGGGGCCAACGTCCTGACTTTC
v_call: TRBV12-3/TRBV12-4; d_call: -; clone_size: few; j_call: TRBJ1-5; cdr3_aa: CASSLEQINQPQHF; cdr3_nt: TGTGCCAGCAGTTTAGAACAGATCAATCAGCCCCAGCATTTT
v_call: TRBV24-1; d_call: -; clone_size: few; j_call: TRBJ1-5; cdr3_aa: CATGESQPQHF; cdr3_nt: TGTGCCACCGGTGAGAGCCAGCCCCAGCATTTT
v_call: TRBV5-3; d_call: -; clone_size: -; j_call: TRBJ1-2; cdr3_aa: CARSSYGYTF; cdr3_nt: TGTGCCAGAAGCTCTTATGGCTACACCTTC
v_call: TRBV5-4; d_call: -; clone_size: many; j_call: TRBJ2-3; cdr3_aa: CASSTSTDTQYF; cdr3_nt: TGTGCCAGCAGCACAAGCACAGATACGCAGTATTTT
v_call: TRBV9; d_call: -; clone_size: many; j_call: TRBJ2-1; cdr3_aa: CASSPRMVLYNEQFF; cdr3_nt: TGTGCCAGCAGCCCCCGGATGGTGCTCTACAATGAGCAGTTCTTC
v_call: TRBV20-1; d_call: TRBD1; clone_size: few; j_call: TRBJ2-7; cdr3_aa: CSVDRADEQYF; cdr3_nt: TGCAGTGTTGACAGGGCGGACGAGCAGTACTTC
v_call: TRBV4-1; d_call: TRBD1; clone_size: -; j_call: TRBJ1-1; cdr3_aa: CASRESGGSVDTEAFF; cdr3_nt: TGCGCCAGCAGGGAGTCAGGGGGCTCTGTCGACACTGAAGCTTTCTTT
v_call: TRBV9; d_call: -; clone_size: -; j_call: TRBJ2-7; cdr3_aa: CASSVEGGGMYEQYF; cdr3_nt: TGTGCCAGCAGCGTAGAAGGTGGCGGGATGTACGAGCAGTACTTC
v_call: TRBV5-4; d_call: -; clone_size: few; j_call: TRBJ2-7; cdr3_aa: CASSLVLYGGISSYEQYF; cdr3_nt: TGTGCCAGCAGCTTGGTTCTTTATGGGGGAATTAGCTCCTACGAGCAGTACTTC
v_call: TRBV20-1; d_call: -; clone_size: -; j_call: TRBJ2-1; cdr3_aa: CSAKQFPGTHPNEQFF; cdr3_nt: TGCAGTGCTAAGCAATTCCCGGGGACACATCCTAATGAGCAGTTCTTC
v_call: TRBV29-1; d_call: TRBD2; clone_size: -; j_call: TRBJ2-1; cdr3_aa: CSVEWSGGYNEQFF; cdr3_nt: TGCAGCGTTGAATGGAGCGGGGGGTACAATGAGCAGTTCTTC
v_call: TRBV5-1; d_call: -; clone_size: few; j_call: TRBJ1-6; cdr3_aa: CASSLASQGNSPLHF; cdr3_nt: TGCGCCAGCAGCTTGGCCTCCCAGGGTAATTCACCCCTCCACTTT
v_call: TRBV6-1; d_call: -; clone_size: many; j_call: TRBJ2-5; cdr3_aa: CASSEPFQETQYF; cdr3_nt: TGTGCCAGCAGTGAACCGTTTCAAGAGACCCAGTACTTC
v_call: TRBV5-1; d_call: -; clone_size: -; j_call: TRBJ1-6; cdr3_aa: CASSFGQNSPLHF; cdr3_nt: TGCGCCAGCAGCTTCGGACAAAATTCACCCCTCCACTTT
v_call: TRBV7-9; d_call: -; clone_size: many; j_call: TRBJ2-3; cdr3_aa: CASSRSGTDTQYF; cdr3_nt: TGTGCCAGCAGCCGCTCAGGGACAGATACGCAGTATTTT
v_call: TRBV18; d_call: -; clone_size: -; j_call: TRBJ1-4; cdr3_aa: CASSNGANEKLFF; cdr3_nt: TGTGCCAGCTCAAACGGGGCCAATGAAAAACTGTTTTTT
v_call: TRBV5-1; d_call: -; clone_size: few; j_call: TRBJ2-5; cdr3_aa: CASSLEGGMETQYF; cdr3_nt: TGCGCCAGCAGCTTGGAGGGGGGTATGGAGACCCAGTACTTC
v_call: TRBV12-3/TRBV12-4; d_call: -; clone_size: -; j_call: TRBJ2-7; cdr3_aa: CASRVRGDEQYF; cdr3_nt: TGTGCCAGCAGGGTTCGAGGCGACGAGCAGTACTTC
v_call: TRBV7-2; d_call: -; clone_size: many; j_call: TRBJ2-5; cdr3_aa: CASSLEVTKGTQYF; cdr3_nt: TGTGCCAGCAGCTTAGAGGTCACCAAAGGAACCCAGTACTTC
v_call: TRBV5-1; d_call: -; clone_size: -; j_call: TRBJ1-2; cdr3_aa: CASSLTGRHYGYTF; cdr3_nt: TGCGCCAGCAGCTTGACAGGGCGACACTATGGCTACACCTTC
v_call: TRBV4-2; d_call: -; clone_size: many; j_call: TRBJ2-6; cdr3_aa: CASSQETSFSGANVLTF; cdr3_nt: TGTGCCAGCAGCCAAGAAACCTCATTTTCTGGGGCCAACGTCCTGACTTTC
v_call: TRBV11-2; d_call: TRBD2; clone_size: few; j_call: TRBJ2-3; cdr3_aa: CASSLVAGGLFTDTQYF; cdr3_nt: TGTGCCAGCAGCTTAGTAGCGGGGGGGCTATTCACAGATACGCAGTATTTT
v_call: TRBV6-2/TRBV6-3; d_call: -; clone_size: -; j_call: TRBJ1-4; cdr3_aa: CASGGAATNEKLFF; cdr3_nt: TGTGCCAGCGGAGGGGCAGCAACTAATGAAAAACTGTTTTTT
v_call: TRBV6-1; d_call: TRBD2; clone_size: many; j_call: TRBJ2-3; cdr3_aa: CASSVTSGGADTQYF; cdr3_nt: TGTGCCAGCAGCGTGACTAGCGGGGGGGCAGATACGCAGTATTTT
v_call: TRBV6-2/TRBV6-3; d_call: TRBD1; clone_size: -; j_call: TRBJ1-3; cdr3_aa: CASRETARTGARNTIYF; cdr3_nt: TGTGCCAGCAGAGAAACAGCCCGGACAGGCGCAAGAAACACCATATATTTT
v_call: TRBV21-1; d_call: -; clone_size: many; j_call: TRBJ1-2; cdr3_aa: CASSTTLEVSGNAGYTF; cdr3_nt: TGTGCCAGCAGCACCACCTTAGAGGTTTCAGGGAACGCTGGCTACACCTTC
v_call: TRBV6-2/TRBV6-3; d_call: -; clone_size: -; j_call: TRBJ2-3; cdr3_aa: CASSSPEQGTDTQYF; cdr3_nt: TGTGCCAGCAGTTCCCCGGAACAGGGAACAGATACGCAGTATTTT
v_call: TRBV27; d_call: -; clone_size: -; j_call: TRBJ1-5; cdr3_aa: CASRRTRNQPQHF; cdr3_nt: TGTGCCAGCAGACGGACGAGGAATCAGCCCCAGCATTTT
v_call: TRBV9; d_call: TRBD2; clone_size: -; j_call: TRBJ2-7; cdr3_aa: CASSGGLAGTAYEQYF; cdr3_nt: TGTGCCAGCAGCGGCGGACTAGCGGGGACCGCTTACGAGCAGTACTTC
v_call: TRBV9; d_call: TRBD1; clone_size: -; j_call: TRBJ1-2; cdr3_aa: CASSVGNTGVYSYGYTF; cdr3_nt: TGTGCCAGCAGCGTAGGGAATACAGGGGTCTATAGCTATGGCTACACCTTC
v_call: TRBV7-9; d_call: -; clone_size: -; j_call: TRBJ2-1; cdr3_aa: CASSSGQYSSYNEQFF; cdr3_nt: TGTGCCAGCAGCTCTGGACAGTACAGCTCCTACAATGAGCAGTTCTTC
v_call: TRBV7-2; d_call: -; clone_size: few; j_call: TRBJ1-3; cdr3_aa: CASSLWSSAGNTIYF; cdr3_nt: TGTGCCAGCAGCTTATGGTCTAGCGCTGGAAACACCATATATTTT
v_call: TRBV6-2/TRBV6-3; d_call: -; clone_size: -; j_call: TRBJ2-2; cdr3_aa: CASRDPGGTGELFF; cdr3_nt: TGTGCCAGCAGGGATCCTGGGGGAACCGGGGAGCTGTTTTTT
v_call: TRBV12-3/TRBV12-4; d_call: TRBD1; clone_size: many; j_call: TRBJ2-5; cdr3_aa: CASRSTGGTGETQYF; cdr3_nt: TGTGCCAGCAGGTCCACAGGGGGAACTGGGGAGACCCAGTACTTC
v_call: TRBV5-1; d_call: TRBD2; clone_size: few; j_call: TRBJ2-5; cdr3_aa: CASSQRGIQETQYF; cdr3_nt: TGCGCCAGCAGCCAGCGGGGGATCCAAGAGACCCAGTACTTC
v_call: TRBV11-3; d_call: -; clone_size: few; j_call: TRBJ2-1; cdr3_aa: CASSLAGDLLSNEQFF; cdr3_nt: TGTGCCAGCAGCTTAGCGGGGGACCTTCTATCCAATGAGCAGTTCTTC